This TCR beta chain is drawn from a study of blood T cell repertoires in COVID-19. CDR3 length: 14 amino acids. Trimming shortened V by 2 bases and J by 2 bases, and 7 bases separated the two germline ends. Looked up from germline, CDR1 is MDHEN and CDR2 is SYDVKM. TCRdb keeps only in-frame clones here, not all; method: immunoSEQ multiplex PCR. The top ten clones hold around 2% of a sample with 250,000 to 300,000 clones, around 90% of them seen once. The TCR sequence derives from a woman aged 60-75 years in a cohort exposed to, infected with or recovered from COVID-19 (not recorded which). This chain connects TRBV28 to TRBJ2-1, with unresolved D. Sample: PBMCs or T cells enriched from blood (not recorded which). CDR3 nucleotides: TGTGCCAGCAGTTTAACCGGTCCCTACAATGAGCAGTTCTTC. Translation gives CASSLTGPYNEQFF.